This TCR beta chain was profiled in a study of cytomegalovirus exposure and HLA in healthy donors. In germline, CDR1 is KGHSH, CDR2 LQKENI. The CDR3 totals 13 residues. Trimming took 5 bases from V and 0 from J, leaving 4 bases between them. The PCR contained 60 Vbeta and 13 Jbeta primers. Sequencing was performed with immunoSEQ multiplex PCR; in TCRdb, only in-frame clones are kept and a portion is missing. This table has about 150,000 clones, roughly three quarters appearing once. This clonotype was sampled from a young man in good health and CMV-seronegative. The source material was PBMCs. This chain connects TRBV18 to TRBJ1-4; D is ambiguous. DNA of the CDR3: TGTGCCAGCTCAACTTCAACTAATGAAAAACTGTTTTTT. This translates into CASSTSTNEKLFF. Together with reference TRBV18 and TRBJ1-4, the CDR3 gives the full variable domain: NAGVMQNPRHLVRRRGQEARLRCSPMKGHSHVYWYRQLPEEGLKFMVYLQKENIIDESGMPKERFSAEFPKEGPSILRIQQVVRGDSAAYFCASSTSTNEKLFFGSGTQLSVL.